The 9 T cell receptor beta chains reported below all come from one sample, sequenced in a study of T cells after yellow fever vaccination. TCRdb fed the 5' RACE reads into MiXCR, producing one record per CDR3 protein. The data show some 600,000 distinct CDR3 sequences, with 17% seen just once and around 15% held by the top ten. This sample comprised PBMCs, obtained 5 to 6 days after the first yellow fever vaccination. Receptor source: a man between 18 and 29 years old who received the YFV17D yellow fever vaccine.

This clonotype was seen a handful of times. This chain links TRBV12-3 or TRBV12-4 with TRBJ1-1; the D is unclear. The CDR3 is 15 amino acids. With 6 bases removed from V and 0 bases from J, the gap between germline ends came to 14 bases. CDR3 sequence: CASSPWEALNTEAFF. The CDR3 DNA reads TGTGCCAGCAGCCCGTGGGAGGCCTTGAACACTGAAGCTTTCTTT.

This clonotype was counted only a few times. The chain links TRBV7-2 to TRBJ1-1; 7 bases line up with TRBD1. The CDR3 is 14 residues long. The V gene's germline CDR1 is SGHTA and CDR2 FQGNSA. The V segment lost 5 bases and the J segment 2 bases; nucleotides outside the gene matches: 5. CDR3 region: CASSRQGSNTEAFF. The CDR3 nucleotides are TGTGCCAGCAGCCGACAGGGATCCAACACTGAAGCTTTCTTT.

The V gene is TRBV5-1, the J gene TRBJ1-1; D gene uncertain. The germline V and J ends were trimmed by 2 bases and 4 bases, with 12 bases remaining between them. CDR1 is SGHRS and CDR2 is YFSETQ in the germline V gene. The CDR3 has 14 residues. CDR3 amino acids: CASSFSRGFTEAFF. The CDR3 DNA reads TGCGCCAGCAGCTTCTCGCGGGGTTTCACTGAAGCTTTCTTT.

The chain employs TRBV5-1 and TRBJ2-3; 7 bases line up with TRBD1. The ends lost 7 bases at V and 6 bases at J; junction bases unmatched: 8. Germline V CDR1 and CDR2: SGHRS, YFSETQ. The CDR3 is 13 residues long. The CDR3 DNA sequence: TGCGCCAGCGGGGCGACAGGGATCGATACGCAGTATTTT. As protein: CASGATGIDTQYF.

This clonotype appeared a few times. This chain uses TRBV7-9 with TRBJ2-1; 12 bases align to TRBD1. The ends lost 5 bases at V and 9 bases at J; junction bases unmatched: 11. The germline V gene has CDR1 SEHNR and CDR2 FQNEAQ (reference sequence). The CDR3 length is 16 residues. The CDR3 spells CASSNRDRGLVGEQFF. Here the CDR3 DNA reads TGTGCCAGCAGCAACCGGGACAGGGGGCTTGTCGGTGAGCAGTTCTTC.

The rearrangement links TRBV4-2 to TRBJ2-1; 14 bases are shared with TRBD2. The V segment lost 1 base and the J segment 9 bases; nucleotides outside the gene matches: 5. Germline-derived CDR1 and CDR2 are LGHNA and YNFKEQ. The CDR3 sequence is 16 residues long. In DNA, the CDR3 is TGTGCCAGCAGCCAAGGTGGACTAGCGGGGGGTGGTGAGCAGTTCTTC. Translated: CASSQGGLAGGGEQFF.

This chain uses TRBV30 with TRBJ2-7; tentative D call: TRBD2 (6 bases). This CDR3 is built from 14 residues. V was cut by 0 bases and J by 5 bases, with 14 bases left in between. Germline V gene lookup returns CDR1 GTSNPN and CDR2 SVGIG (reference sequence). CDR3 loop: CAWSVIRGYDEQYF. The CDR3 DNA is TGTGCCTGGAGTGTAATCCGGGGGTACGACGAGCAGTACTTC.

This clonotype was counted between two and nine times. CDR3 loop: CSAVDRGSSYEQYF. In DNA, the CDR3 is TGCAGTGCCGTAGACAGGGGGAGCTCCTACGAGCAGTACTTC. The gene calls are TRBV20-1 and TRBJ2-7, with 9 bases identical to TRBD1. Germline V lookup: CDR1 DFQATT, CDR2 SNEGSKA (reference sequence). CDR3 length: 14 residues. The V gene end was trimmed by 6 bases and the J gene end by 0 bases; junction bases not matched to a gene: 6.

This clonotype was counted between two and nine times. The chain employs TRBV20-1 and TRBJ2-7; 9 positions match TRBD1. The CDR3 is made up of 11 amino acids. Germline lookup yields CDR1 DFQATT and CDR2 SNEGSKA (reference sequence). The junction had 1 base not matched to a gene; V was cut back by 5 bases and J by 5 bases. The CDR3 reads CSAGQGNEQYV. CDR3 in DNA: TGCAGTGCTGGACAGGGGAACGAGCAGTACGTC.